This note documents a single T cell receptor (beta chain) sequence. This clonotype counts as medium-sized (0.01 to 0.1%). The target of this receptor is not known. No much larger clonotype is one base removed from it; base qualities were not supplied. The protocol used for the library was PCR. A modified RACE PCR protocol, rather than multiplex PCR, was used to amplify TCR alpha and beta chains from RNA. Libraries were sequenced on an Illumina MiSeq, and raw reads were demultiplexed according to sample-specific barcode combinations. The source study handled its data this way. MiXCR software was used to identify TCR clonotypes from the sequencing reads. Using fastp at Q25 and MiXCR, TCRdb reprocessed the public reads and kept productive beta chains. Each entry is one CDR3 protein sequence, shown with its most common DNA and genes. TCRdb assigned the V and J calls; the authors' analysis was not used. Recorded for this sample are about 3,500 distinct CDR3 sequences; around 10% of them occurred a single time. Of the sample, about 34% falls within the top ten clones.

Relative to germline, V is 4 bases shorter and J is 1 base shorter, with 7 bases between their ends. From the cysteine up to the phenylalanine, the CDR3 has a length of 12 residues. Only CDR3 DNA is held: 36 bases, read in frame from base 1. The germline V gene (reference sequence) supplies CDR1 DFQATT and CDR2 SNEGSKA. The data are from a study of T cells in AML relapse after transplant (dated by TCRdb to the late 2010s). Broadly, across the study: The remission controls were clinically matched patients who stayed in long-term complete remission and had more than 3 years of follow-up. Bone marrow collected about 1 year after HSCT from patients who maintained complete remission served as the remission samples. This retrospective study examined inhibitory receptor expression and TCR repertoires of bone marrow T cells in patients who received allogeneic HSCT for myeloid malignancy. Broad study findings and their caveats: TCR repertoire comparisons rested on very few samples, with only three individuals per group for unsorted bone marrow.

The sample here was bone marrow, either the whole sample or a sorted T cell fraction (not recorded which), taken in complete remission. The sequence is built from TRBV20-1 and TRBJ2-5; there is no confident call for the D gene. This sequence originates from a human donor who had a stem cell transplant for acute myeloid leukemia. Following a transplant, some T lymphocytes may have been derived from the graft donor. The base sequence is TGCAGTGCTAAGGATTTCCAAGAGACCCAGTACTTC. It codes for CSAKDFQETQYF.